Each of the 27 T cell receptor beta chains below was sequenced from the same sample in a study of glioma-infiltrating T cells. The iRepertoire nested amplicon-rescue multiplex PCR amplified TCR alpha and beta CDR3s from RNA. MiXCR, run by TCRdb on the multiplex PCR reads, gives a single entry per CDR3 protein. The table lists around 150,000 distinct CDR3 sequences, about two fifths of them singletons, with around 20% in the top ten. Sequenced sample: glioma tissue, nonneoplastic brain tissue, or PBMCs (not recorded which). The receptors come from a human donor with low-grade glioma or glioblastoma, undergoing nonglioma brain surgery, or in good health (not recorded which).

This clonotype was recorded at least ten times. V is TRBV15 and J is TRBJ2-3; D may be TRBD2 (6 bases). The V gene's germline CDR1 is LNHNV and CDR2 YYDKDF (reference sequence). V was pared by 5 bases and J by 2 bases, with 17 bases between. This CDR3 comprises 16 residues. This chain's CDR3 is CATSESTGSPTDTQYF. CDR3 bases: TGTGCCACCAGCGAGTCTACCGGGAGTCCCACAGATACGCAGTATTTT.

V gene TRBV5-4 combines with J gene TRBJ1-1; TRBD1 might be the D (6 bases). The CDR3 has 14 residues. Trimming took 2 bases from V and 1 from J, leaving 9 bases between them. The germline gives CDR1 SGHNT, CDR2 YYREEE (reference sequence). CDR3 region: CASSFGQQNTEAFF. CDR3 DNA sequence: TGTGCCAGCAGCTTTGGACAGCAGAACACTGAAGCTTTCTTT. The whole variable domain, filled in from reference TRBV5-4 and TRBJ1-1, reads ETGVTQSPTHLIKTRGQQVTLRCSSQSGHNTVSWYQQALGQGPQFIFQYYREEENGRGNFPPRFSGLQFPNYSSELNVNALELDDSALYLCASSFGQQNTEAFFGQGTRLTVV.

Only one count was recorded for this clonotype. The chain recombines TRBV29-1 with TRBJ1-6; 11 bases are shared with TRBD1. CDR3 length equals 13 residues. CDR1 is SQVTM and CDR2 is ANQGSEA in the germline V gene. Unmatched junction bases numbered 4, after V lost 6 bases and J lost 9 bases. The CDR3 sequence is CSVWTGGGSPLHF. In DNA form, the CDR3 reads TGCAGCGTGTGGACAGGGGGCGGTTCACCCCTCCACTTT.

The chain links TRBV7-9 to TRBJ2-3; 12 bases align to TRBD1. The CDR3 totals 16 residues. Germline V gives CDR1 SEHNR, CDR2 FQNEAQ (reference sequence). Germline trimming cut 5 bases from V and 6 bases from J; bases unmatched to any gene: 9. The CDR3 DNA follows: TGTGCCAGCAGCCCATCTCCTGGGACAGGGGGCGATACGCAGTATTTT. This sequence encodes CASSPSPGTGGDTQYF.

This chain joins TRBV20-1 and TRBJ2-3, with 10 bases aligning to TRBD1. The CDR3 totals 14 residues. Germline values: CDR1 DFQATT, CDR2 SNEGSKA (reference sequence). Trimming took 5 bases from V and 0 from J; bases not matched to a gene: 2. The CDR3 DNA is TGCAGTGCTGGGACAGGGGCTAGCACAGATACGCAGTATTTT. This codes for CSAGTGASTDTQYF.

This clonotype was detected a few times. This rearrangement joins TRBV20-1 to TRBJ2-7; D is perhaps TRBD1 (6 bases). Germline CDR1 reads DFQATT; CDR2 reads SNEGSKA (reference sequence). Trimming removed 6 bases at V and 12 bases at J, with 27 bases between. The CDR3 is 14 residues long. The CDR3 nucleotides read TGCAGTGCCATCCTAACAGGGAAAGGACCCTCCTGGTACTTC. Amino acid sequence: CSAILTGKGPSWYF.

The chain links TRBV20-1 to TRBJ1-2, with 9 positions matching TRBD1. The CDR3 has 12 residues. Germline CDR1 DFQATT, CDR2 SNEGSKA (reference sequence). V was pared by 4 bases and J by 7 bases, with 4 bases of the junction left unmatched. Here the CDR3 reads CSAKDRGGGYTF. The CDR3, as DNA: TGCAGTGCTAAGGACAGGGGCGGTGGCTACACCTTC.

This clonotype was recorded at least ten times. V is TRBV28 and J is TRBJ2-3; D call uncertain. Germline V gene sequence: CDR1 MDHEN, CDR2 SYDVKM. The CDR3 spans 12 residues. V gave up 6 bases and J gave up 6 bases, with 10 bases separating them. CDR3 loop: CASSSSRDTQYF. CDR3 in DNA: TGTGCCAGCAGCTCATCCAGGGATACGCAGTATTTT.

This clonotype has more than one count but fewer than ten. J is TRBJ2-7 and V is TRBV6-2 or TRBV6-3, with TRBD2 as a possible D gene (6 bases). V lost 6 bases and J lost 6, with 9 bases in between. Germline V gives CDR1 MNHEY, CDR2 SVGEGT. The length of the CDR3 is 11 residues. The CDR3 nucleotides are TGTGCCAGCAGCGGGGGATTCGAGCAGTACTTC. Translating it yields CASSGGFEQYF.

The rearrangement links TRBV6-2 or TRBV6-3 to TRBJ1-1; D unresolved. This CDR3 has 14 residues. The germline V gene encodes CDR1 MNHEY and CDR2 SVGEGT. V lost 0 bases to trimming and J lost 1 base, with 6 bases between them. The CDR3 sequence is CASSYSYENTEAFF. CDR3 nucleotides: TGTGCCAGCAGTTACTCCTATGAGAACACTGAAGCTTTCTTT.

The chain recombines TRBV7-2 with TRBJ2-1, with 8 positions matching TRBD2. CDR3 length: 15 amino acids. From germline, CDR1 is SGHTA and CDR2 FQGNSA. Unmatched junction bases numbered 3, after V lost 1 base and J lost 4 bases. This CDR3 is CASSLDSGEYNEQFF. The DNA for the CDR3 is TGTGCCAGCAGCTTAGATAGCGGGGAGTACAATGAGCAGTTCTTC.

The V gene is TRBV24-1, the J gene TRBJ2-3; D is undetermined. From germline, CDR1 is KGHDR and CDR2 SFDVKD. The CDR3 runs 14 residues. V was shortened by 0 bases and J by 5 bases, with 8 bases between the two germline ends. The CDR3 is CATSDLLGGDTQYF. CDR3 sequence (DNA): TGTGCCACCAGTGATTTGCTTGGTGGAGATACGCAGTATTTT.

The chain links TRBV3-1 to TRBJ2-3; TRBD2 might be the D (6 bases). Trimming stripped 5 bases from V and 1 base from J, with 10 bases between. The CDR3 runs to 14 residues. Germline CDR1 LGHDT, CDR2 YNNKEL (reference sequence). In DNA, the CDR3 is TGTGCCAGCAGCTACATAGCGGGCACAGATACGCAGTATTTT. This codes for CASSYIAGTDTQYF.

This chain links TRBV6-1 with TRBJ2-7, with D perhaps TRBD1 (6 bases). With 5 bases removed from V and 0 bases from J, the gap between germline ends came to 17 bases. The CDR3 contains 16 residues. The V gene's germline CDR1 is MNHNS and CDR2 SASEGT. CDR3 residues: CASSPRTARTSYEQYF. The CDR3 coding sequence is TGTGCCAGCAGTCCGCGGACAGCGCGGACCTCCTACGAGCAGTACTTC.

This clonotype was seen more than once but under ten times. V and J are TRBV20-1 and TRBJ1-3, with D unresolved. This CDR3 region has 13 residues. The germline V and J ends were trimmed by 5 bases and 1 base, with 9 bases remaining between them. In germline, CDR1 is DFQATT, CDR2 SNEGSKA (reference sequence). The chain's CDR3 is CSAPDISGNTIYF. The CDR3 DNA is TGCAGTGCTCCTGACATATCTGGAAACACCATATATTTT.

J is TRBJ2-7 and V is TRBV20-1; 9 bases match TRBD1. Trimming removed 6 bases from V and 6 bases from J; junction bases left unmatched: 12. Germline V gene data show CDR1 as DFQATT and CDR2 as SNEGSKA (reference sequence). The CDR3 consists of 14 residues. CDR3 sequence reads: CSAPGQGKMAEQYF. CDR3 nucleotides: TGCAGTGCGCCGGGACAGGGAAAAATGGCCGAGCAGTACTTC.

The chain employs TRBV20-1 and TRBJ1-5, with 9 bases lining up with TRBD1. This CDR3 comprises 16 residues. Germline V gene sequence: CDR1 DFQATT, CDR2 SNEGSKA (reference sequence). Trimming took 6 bases from V and 5 from J; bases not matched to a gene: 14. This CDR3 reads CSALIAGTGSDQPQHF. For the CDR3, the DNA is TGCAGTGCCCTGATTGCCGGGACAGGGAGTGATCAGCCCCAGCATTTT.

The rearrangement joins TRBV7-6 to TRBJ2-5, with TRBD1 matching 8 bases. This CDR3 has 14 residues. CDR1 is SGHVS and CDR2 is FNYEAQ in the germline V gene. Germline trimming cut 4 bases from V and 5 bases from J; bases unmatched to any gene: 6. CDR3 region: CASSSGQGSETQYF. CDR3 nucleotides: TGTGCCAGCAGCTCTGGACAGGGTAGTGAGACCCAGTACTTC.

This clonotype has just a few counts. The J gene is TRBJ2-7, the V gene TRBV20-1, with 8 positions matching TRBD1. V gave up 1 base and J gave up 1 base; unmatched junction bases: 9. The germline V gene encodes CDR1 DFQATT and CDR2 SNEGSKA (reference sequence). The CDR3 length is 16 residues. CDR3 sequence: CSARVPGQARSYEQYF. The CDR3 DNA reads TGCAGTGCTAGAGTTCCGGGACAGGCCAGATCCTACGAGCAGTACTTC.

V gene TRBV20-1 combines with J gene TRBJ2-7; a possible D gene is TRBD1 (6 bases). Germline V gives CDR1 DFQATT, CDR2 SNEGSKA (reference sequence). V lost 6 bases and J 3 bases, leaving 12 bases between the germline ends. CDR3 length equals 12 residues. As DNA, the CDR3 is TGCAGTGCCCTCGGACAGTACTACGAGCAGTACTTC. Protein: CSALGQYYEQYF.

This clonotype showed up just a few times. Sequence at one end of the junction differs from germline and may be a read error. The V and J genes are TRBV7-6 and TRBJ2-3; 9 nucleotides align to TRBD2. The CDR3 extends over 15 amino acids. The germline CDR1 and CDR2 sequences are SGHVS and FNYEAQ. The CDR3 DNA reads TGTGCTAGCAGCCAAGGGACTAGCAGCACAGATACGCAGTATTTT. It codes for CASSQGTSSTDTQYF.

This clonotype appeared many times. The CDR3 coding sequence is TGTGCCAGCGAACATCACGGGGCAGAGACCCAGTACTTC. Translating gives CASEHHGAETQYF. The chain is built from TRBV6-1 and TRBJ2-5; D tentatively reads TRBD1 or TRBD2 (5 bases each). The V gene lost 8 bases and the J gene lost 4 bases, with 14 bases spanning the gap. Germline V gives CDR1 MNHNS, CDR2 SASEGT. The CDR3 covers 13 residues.

This clonotype was picked up one time. The chain couples TRBV18 to TRBJ2-3; D remains unclear. This CDR3 contains 13 residues. CDR1 is KGHSH and CDR2 is LQKENI in the germline V gene. V shed 6 bases and J shed 2 bases, with 9 bases lying between them. CDR3 loop: CASSASFTDTQYF. CDR3 DNA sequence: TGTGCCAGCTCGGCCAGTTTCACAGATACGCAGTATTTT.

The CDR3 DNA reads TGTGCCAGCAGTTTTCCGGGACAGGGTGTAGGCGAGCAGTACTTC. It specifies CASSFPGQGVGEQYF. The chain joins TRBV28 to TRBJ2-7; TRBD1 aligns across 9 bases. The CDR3 length is 15 residues. Germline V gene sequence: CDR1 MDHEN, CDR2 SYDVKM. Trimming cost V 3 bases and J 6 bases; bases outside gene matches: 9.

The gene calls are TRBV7-9 and TRBJ2-1, with a possible D match to TRBD1 (5 bases). CDR1 is SEHNR and CDR2 is FQNEAQ in the germline V gene (reference sequence). This CDR3 contains 15 residues. Trimming pared 11 bases from V and 9 bases from J, leaving 26 bases between. CDR3 amino acids: CARIPGPAGNGEQFF. The CDR3 coding sequence is TGTGCCCGCATCCCCGGGCCGGCAGGGAATGGTGAGCAGTTCTTC.

This clonotype was found many times. The genes are TRBV27 and TRBJ1-5, with TRBD1 identical over 8 bases. Germline CDR1 reads MNHEY; CDR2 reads SMNVEV (reference sequence). The CDR3 contains 16 residues. V dropped 3 bases and J dropped 0; count of bases not matched to a gene: 4. The CDR3 DNA sequence: TGTGCCAGCAGTTTCCACGGACAGGGTAGCAATCAGCCCCAGCATTTT. Its translation is CASSFHGQGSNQPQHF.

Ten or more counts support this clonotype. The chain joins TRBV6-1 to TRBJ2-7; TRBD1 might be the D (5 bases). The CDR3 runs 12 residues. Germline V gene data show CDR1 as MNHNS and CDR2 as SASEGT. The V end lost 8 bases, the J end lost 1 base, and 9 bases lay between the germline ends. In DNA, the CDR3 is TGTGCCAGCGGCGGACAATCCTACGAGCAGTACTTC. Amino acids: CASGGQSYEQYF.